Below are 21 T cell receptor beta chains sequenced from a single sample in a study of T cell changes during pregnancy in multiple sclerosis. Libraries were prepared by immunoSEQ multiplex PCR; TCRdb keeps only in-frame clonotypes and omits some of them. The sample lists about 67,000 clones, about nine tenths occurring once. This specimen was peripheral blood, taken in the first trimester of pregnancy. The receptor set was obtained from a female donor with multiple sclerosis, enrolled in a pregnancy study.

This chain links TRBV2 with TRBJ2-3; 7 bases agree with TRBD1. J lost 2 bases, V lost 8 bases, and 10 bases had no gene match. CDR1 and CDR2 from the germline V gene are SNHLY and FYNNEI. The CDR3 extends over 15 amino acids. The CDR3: CASLRQGPFTDTQYF. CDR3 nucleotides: TGTGCCAGCTTGAGACAGGGACCCTTCACAGATACGCAGTATTTT.

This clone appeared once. CDR3 residues: CASRPTGGLEQFF. CDR3 coding DNA: TGTGCCAGCAGACCTACAGGGGGTCTTGAGCAGTTCTTC. The rearrangement joins TRBV2 to TRBJ2-1; TRBD1 matches at 8 bases. V lost 6 bases, J lost 9 bases, and 7 bases stayed unmatched. Germline-derived CDR1 and CDR2 are SNHLY and FYNNEI. The CDR3 runs to 13 residues.

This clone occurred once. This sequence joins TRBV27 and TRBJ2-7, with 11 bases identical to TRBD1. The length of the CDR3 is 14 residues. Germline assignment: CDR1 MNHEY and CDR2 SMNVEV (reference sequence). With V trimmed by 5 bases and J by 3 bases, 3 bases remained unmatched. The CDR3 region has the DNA TGTGCCAGCAGTCCCGGGACAGGGGGCTACGAGCAGTACTTC. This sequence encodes CASSPGTGGYEQYF.

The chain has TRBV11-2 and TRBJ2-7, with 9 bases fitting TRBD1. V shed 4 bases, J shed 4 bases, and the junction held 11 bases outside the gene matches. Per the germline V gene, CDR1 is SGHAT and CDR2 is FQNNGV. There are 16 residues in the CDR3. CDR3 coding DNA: TGTGCCAGCAGCTCCGGGGCGGGACAGGGTTCTTACGAGCAGTACTTC. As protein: CASSSGAGQGSYEQYF.

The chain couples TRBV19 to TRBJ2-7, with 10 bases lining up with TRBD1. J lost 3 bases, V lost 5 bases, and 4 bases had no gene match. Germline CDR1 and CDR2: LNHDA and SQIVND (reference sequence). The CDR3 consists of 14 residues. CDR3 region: CASSVGTGDYEQYF. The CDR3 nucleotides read TGTGCCAGTAGTGTCGGGACAGGGGACTACGAGCAGTACTTC.

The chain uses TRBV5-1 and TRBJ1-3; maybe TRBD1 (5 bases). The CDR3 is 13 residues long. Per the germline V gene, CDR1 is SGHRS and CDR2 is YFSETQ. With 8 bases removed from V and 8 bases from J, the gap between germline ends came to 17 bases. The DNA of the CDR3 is TGCGCCAGTTCCGTGGGGGGTGAGGACACCATATATTTT. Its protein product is CASSVGGEDTIYF.

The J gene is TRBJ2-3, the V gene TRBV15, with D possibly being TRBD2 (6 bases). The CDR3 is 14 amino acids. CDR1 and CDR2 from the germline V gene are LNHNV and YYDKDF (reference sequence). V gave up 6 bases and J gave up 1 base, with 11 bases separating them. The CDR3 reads CATSIQRGTDTQYF. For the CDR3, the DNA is TGTGCCACCAGTATACAGCGGGGCACAGATACGCAGTATTTT. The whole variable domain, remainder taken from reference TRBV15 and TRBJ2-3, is DAMVIQNPRYQVTQFGKPVTLSCSQTLNHNVMYWYQQKSSQAPKLLFHYYDKDFNNEADTPDNFQSRRPNTSFCFLDIRSPGLGDTAMYLCATSIQRGTDTQYFGPGTRLTVL.

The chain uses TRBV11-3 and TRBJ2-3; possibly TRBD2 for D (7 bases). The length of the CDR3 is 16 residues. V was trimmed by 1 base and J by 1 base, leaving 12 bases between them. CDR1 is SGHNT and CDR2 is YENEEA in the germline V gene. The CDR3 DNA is TGTGCCAGCAGCTTAGGGACGGGGGGCCGCACAGATACGCAGTATTTT. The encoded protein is CASSLGTGGRTDTQYF.

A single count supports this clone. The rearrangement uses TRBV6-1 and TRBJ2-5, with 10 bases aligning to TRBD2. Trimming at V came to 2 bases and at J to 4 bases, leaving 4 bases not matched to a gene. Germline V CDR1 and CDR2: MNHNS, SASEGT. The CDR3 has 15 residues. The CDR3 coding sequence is TGTGCCAGCAGTGAAAGGCTAGCGGGGGCAGAGACCCAGTACTTC. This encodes CASSERLAGAETQYF.

The CDR3, as DNA: TGTGCCAGCAGTCCTTCCGTGGACAGGGCCGAGCAGTTCTTC. Amino acid sequence: CASSPSVDRAEQFF. The chain couples TRBV27 to TRBJ2-1; 8 bases are a match to TRBD1. This CDR3 spans 14 amino acids. The V gene end was trimmed by 5 bases and the J gene end by 10 bases; junction bases not matched to a gene: 10. Germline loops: CDR1 MNHEY, CDR2 SMNVEV (reference sequence).

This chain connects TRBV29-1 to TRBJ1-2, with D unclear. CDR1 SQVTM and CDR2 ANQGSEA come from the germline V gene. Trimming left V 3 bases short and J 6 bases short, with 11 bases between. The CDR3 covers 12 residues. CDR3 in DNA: TGCAGCGTTGATGAGGGAAACGATGGCTACACCTTC. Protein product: CSVDEGNDGYTF.

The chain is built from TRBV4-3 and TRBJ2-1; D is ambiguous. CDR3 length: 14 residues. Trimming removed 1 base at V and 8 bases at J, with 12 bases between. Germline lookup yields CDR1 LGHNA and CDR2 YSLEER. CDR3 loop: CASSQALDYYEQFF. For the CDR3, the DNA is TGCGCCAGCAGCCAAGCGTTAGATTATTATGAGCAGTTCTTC.

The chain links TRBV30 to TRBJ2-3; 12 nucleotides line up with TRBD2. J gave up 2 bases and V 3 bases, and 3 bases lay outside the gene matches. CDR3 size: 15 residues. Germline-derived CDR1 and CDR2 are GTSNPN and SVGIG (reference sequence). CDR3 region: CAWSGLAGITDTQYF. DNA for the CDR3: TGTGCCTGGAGCGGACTAGCGGGGATCACAGATACGCAGTATTTT.

The CDR3: CASSFRLRNEQYF. CDR3 DNA sequence: TGTGCCAGCAGCTTCAGGTTAAGGAACGAGCAGTACTTC. The V and J genes are TRBV13 and TRBJ2-7; D unclear. Trimming cost V 3 bases and J 5 bases, with 11 bases left between them. Looked up from germline, CDR1 is PRHDT and CDR2 is FYEKMQ (reference sequence). This CDR3 region has 13 residues.

The CDR3 DNA sequence: TGTGCCAGCAGCCATTCCGGGACTTCCCACTATGGCTACACCTTC. Protein product: CASSHSGTSHYGYTF. The chain joins TRBV14 to TRBJ1-2, with D maybe TRBD1 (5 bases). Germline V gene data show CDR1 as SGHDN and CDR2 as FVKESK. Trimming took off 3 bases at V and 3 bases at J, with 14 bases between the two ends. This CDR3 spans 15 amino acids.

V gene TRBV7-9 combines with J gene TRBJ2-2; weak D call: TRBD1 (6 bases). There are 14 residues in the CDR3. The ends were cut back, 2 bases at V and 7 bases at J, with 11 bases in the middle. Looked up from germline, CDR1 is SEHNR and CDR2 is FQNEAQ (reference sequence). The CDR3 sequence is CASSLQGMIGELFF. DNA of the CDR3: TGTGCCAGCAGCTTACAGGGGATGATCGGGGAGCTGTTTTTT.

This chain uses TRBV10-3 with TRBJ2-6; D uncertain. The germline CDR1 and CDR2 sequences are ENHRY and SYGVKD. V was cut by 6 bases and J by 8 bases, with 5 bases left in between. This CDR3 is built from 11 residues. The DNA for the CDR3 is TGTGCCATCAGCCCGTCCAACGTCCTGACTTTC. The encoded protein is CAISPSNVLTF.

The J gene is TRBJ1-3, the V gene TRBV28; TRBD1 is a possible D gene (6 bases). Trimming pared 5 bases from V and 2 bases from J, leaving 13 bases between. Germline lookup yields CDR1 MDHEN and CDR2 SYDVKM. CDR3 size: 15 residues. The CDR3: CASSHGSGAGNTIYF. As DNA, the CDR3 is TGTGCCAGCAGTCACGGATCAGGGGCTGGAAACACCATATATTTT.

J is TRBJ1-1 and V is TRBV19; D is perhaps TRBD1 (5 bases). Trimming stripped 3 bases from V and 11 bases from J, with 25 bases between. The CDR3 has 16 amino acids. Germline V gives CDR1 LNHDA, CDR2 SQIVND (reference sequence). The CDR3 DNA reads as TGTGCCAGTAGTATCTCGACAGCTACAACTGTGGGTAGGGCTTTCTTT. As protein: CASSISTATTVGRAFF. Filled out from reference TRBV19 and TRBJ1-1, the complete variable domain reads DGGITQSPKYLFRKEGQNVTLSCEQNLNHDAMYWYRQDPGQGLRLIYYSQIVNDFQKGDIAEGYSVSREKKESFPLTVTSAQKNPTAFYLCASSISTATTVGRAFFGQGTRLTVV.

The CDR3 DNA reads TGTGCCAGCAGCCAAGAGAAGCTCTCTAATGAAAAACTGTTTTTT. Encoded protein: CASSQEKLSNEKLFF. The J gene is TRBJ1-4, the V gene TRBV4-2; D is uncertain. CDR1 and CDR2 (germline): LGHNA, YNFKEQ. The CDR3 loop spans 15 amino acids. Trimming stripped 0 bases from V and 3 bases from J, with 8 bases between.

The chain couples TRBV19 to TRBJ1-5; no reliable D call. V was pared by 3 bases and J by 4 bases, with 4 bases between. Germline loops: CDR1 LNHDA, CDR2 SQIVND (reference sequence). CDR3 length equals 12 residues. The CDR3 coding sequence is TGTGCCAGTAGTATGCGGAATCAGCCCCAGCATTTT. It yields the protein CASSMRNQPQHF.